The TCR beta chain under discussion was sequenced for a study of blood T cells in healthy people across ages. For every donor, a draw yielded 7.5 to 10 milliliters of peripheral blood. A minimum of 5 micrograms of total RNA was extracted per sample. Study-level points and caveats: In older individuals, TCR beta diversity per million T cells was lower, falling roughly linearly with age.

Together with a sample-barcoded 5' primer, a J-beta primer mix was included in a second PCR lasting about 6 to 11 cycles. There were at least 2.5 million CDR3-containing paired-end reads obtained from each sample. From the 5' RACE reads, TCRdb called clonotypes with MiXCR, one entry per CDR3 protein. The repertoire has hundreds of thousands of distinct CDR3 sequences, around 42% of them found once; the top ten carry about 19%. In regard to this clonotype: Its antigen remains unknown. At one boundary the junction diverges from the germline segment, which might be a read error.

The CDR3 loop spans 13 amino acids. CDR1 is SGDLS, CDR2 YYNGEE, per germline. Sequenced input: blood. The sequence was obtained from a man between 60 and 75 years old in good health. V gene TRBV9 combines with J gene TRBJ2-7; TRBD1 aligns across 8 bases. The CDR3 reads CAGSAQGAYEQYF. Written as DNA, the CDR3 is TGTGCCGGCAGCGCACAGGGGGCCTACGAGCAGTACTTC.